One sample yielded the 13 T cell receptor beta chains listed below, sequenced in a study of regulatory T cells in long-lasting Graves disease. Stated time point: persistent/refractory GD, antithyroid drugs over 5 years with positive TRAb. With RNA extracted from PBMCs as input, the TCR library was made. Arm-PCR of CDR3 regions with iRepertoire HTBI primers generated TCR beta libraries. One entry per CDR3 protein results from TCRdb running MiXCR on the multiplex PCR reads. This repertoire shows 430,000 or so distinct CDR3 sequences, roughly 23% found once; its top ten account for 13% to 15%. The sequenced sample was peripheral blood mononuclear cells (PBMCs), obtained when the disease was refractory, from a patient treated with antithyroid drugs. The receptors derive from a female donor with Graves disease.

The J gene is TRBJ2-5, the V gene TRBV28, with D hard to call. This CDR3 is built from 11 residues. Trimming cost V 5 bases and J 7 bases, with 8 bases left between them. Per the germline V gene, CDR1 is MDHEN and CDR2 is SYDVKM. The CDR3 DNA sequence: TGTGCCAGCAGTCTCGCCGGGACCCAGTACTTC. Its protein product is CASSLAGTQYF.

This clonotype was seen at least ten times. This chain uses TRBV20-1 with TRBJ2-1, with TRBD1 identical over 9 bases. Germline CDR1 and CDR2: DFQATT and SNEGSKA (reference sequence). J gave up 7 bases and V 5 bases, and 9 bases lay outside the gene matches. This CDR3 comprises 14 residues. The CDR3 coding sequence is TGCAGTGCTCGTACAGGGGGCGCTGATAATGAGCAGTTCTTC. Its translation: CSARTGGADNEQFF.

Concerning this clonotype: Since a much larger clone is just one base distant, this may be a read error. The rearrangement joins TRBV2 to TRBJ1-5; the D gene is possibly TRBD1 (5 bases). CDR1 SNHLY and CDR2 FYNNEI come from the germline V gene. The CDR3 has 13 amino acids. The DNA for the CDR3 is TGTACCACCAGGGCCAGGGGCAATCAGCCCCAGCATTTT. Encoded protein: CTTRARGNQPQHF.

V and J are TRBV4-2 and TRBJ1-6; D is possibly TRBD1 (5 bases). CDR3 length equals 18 residues. Germline V gene data show CDR1 as LGHNA and CDR2 as YNFKEQ. V was shortened by 4 bases and J by 0 bases, with 16 bases between the two germline ends. CDR3 residues: CASSPRDSRSSYNSPLHF. DNA of the CDR3: TGTGCCAGCAGCCCCCGGGACTCCAGAAGCTCCTATAATTCACCCCTCCACTTT.

The chain couples TRBV20-1 to TRBJ1-2; 8 bases match TRBD1. Germline CDR1 DFQATT, CDR2 SNEGSKA (reference sequence). The V gene end was trimmed by 3 bases and the J gene end by 2 bases; junction bases not matched to a gene: 8. The CDR3 extends over 15 amino acids. The CDR3 protein is CSASGDRRGNYGYTF. The DNA of the CDR3 is TGCAGTGCTAGTGGGGACAGGCGAGGGAACTATGGCTACACCTTC.

V is TRBV6-1 and J is TRBJ2-3, with TRBD2 identical over 13 bases. V was pared by 5 bases and J by 9 bases, with 8 bases of the junction left unmatched. Germline V gives CDR1 MNHNS, CDR2 SASEGT. This CDR3 contains 15 residues. CDR3 protein: CASSPRTSGRGTQYF. CDR3 DNA: TGTGCCAGCAGTCCGCGGACTAGCGGGAGAGGCACGCAGTATTTT.

In this sample, this clonotype turned up a few times. V and J are TRBV4-1 and TRBJ2-7; TRBD2 matches 10 bases. Unmatched junction bases numbered 4, after V lost 0 bases and J lost 2 bases. This CDR3 region has 16 residues. Germline values: CDR1 MGHRA, CDR2 YSYEKL. CDR3 DNA sequence: TGCGCCAGCAGCCAAGATACCCTAGCGGGAGCCTACGAGCAGTACTTC. It is translated as CASSQDTLAGAYEQYF.

The sample holds many counts of this clonotype. The genes are TRBV6-1 and TRBJ2-7, with a tentative D call TRBD1 (6 bases). CDR3 length equals 15 residues. The V and J ends lost 10 bases and 1 base respectively, with 20 bases between them. Germline lookup yields CDR1 MNHNS and CDR2 SASEGT. The CDR3 region is CATTLGPDSSYEQYF. DNA of the CDR3: TGTGCCACCACCCTCGGCCCGGACAGTTCCTACGAGCAGTACTTC.

This clonotype came up many times. The chain is built from TRBV6-2 or TRBV6-3 and TRBJ2-7; TRBD1 matches 8 bases. The V gene's germline CDR1 is MNHEY and CDR2 SVGEGT. There are 15 residues in the CDR3. Unmatched junction bases numbered 10, after V lost 6 bases and J lost 3 bases. The DNA for the CDR3 is TGTGCCAGCAGGCCTCGGGACAGGCGAATCTACGAGCAGTACTTC. The encoded protein is CASRPRDRRIYEQYF.

This clonotype was seen many times. The rearrangement joins TRBV6-1 to TRBJ1-2; D gene ambiguous. V lost 4 bases and J lost 6, with 12 bases in between. CDR3 length: 13 amino acids. The germline CDR1 and CDR2 sequences are MNHNS and SASEGT. The CDR3 DNA reads TGTGCCAGCAGTGTTACGGAAAAGGATGGCTACACCTTC. Translation gives CASSVTEKDGYTF.

This clonotype was detected only a few times. The chain couples TRBV6-2 or TRBV6-3 to TRBJ1-6; D is perhaps TRBD1 (5 bases). The CDR3 has 20 amino acids. Germline V lookup: CDR1 MNHEY, CDR2 SVGEGT. The V gene lost 0 bases and the J gene lost 10 bases, with 28 bases spanning the gap. In DNA form, the CDR3 reads TGTGCCAGCAGTTACTCCGTGGAGGAGGGGACCAACCGCCCCGGCTCACCCCTCCACTTT. This gives the protein CASSYSVEEGTNRPGSPLHF.

There are many counts of this clonotype. This chain's CDR3 is CSARGLGGRETQYF. Here the CDR3 DNA reads TGCAGTGCTAGGGGACTAGGGGGGCGAGAGACCCAGTACTTC. This chain joins TRBV20-1 and TRBJ2-5, with 8 bases matching TRBD2. Trimming removed 3 bases from V and 4 bases from J; junction bases left unmatched: 7. This CDR3 region has 14 residues. The germline V gene has CDR1 DFQATT and CDR2 SNEGSKA (reference sequence).

This clonotype was detected ten times or more. The chain employs TRBV6-1 and TRBJ2-7, with 11 positions matching TRBD2. With 7 bases clipped from V and 6 bases from J, the junction kept 14 bases outside the gene matches. The CDR3 length is 16 residues. CDR1 is MNHNS, CDR2 SASEGT, per germline. CDR3 in amino acids: CASTEQATSGIGEQYF. The CDR3, as DNA: TGTGCCAGCACCGAACAGGCGACTAGCGGGATCGGCGAGCAGTACTTC.